The sequence of this T cell receptor beta chain was determined in a study of T-cell reconstitution after alpha-beta-depleted transplantation in children (dated by TCRdb to 2016 to 2017). In the study overall: The study quantitatively tracked T-cell immune reconstitution after TCRalphabeta/CD19-depleted allogeneic hematopoietic cell transplantation in children using TCR repertoire profiling.

Explained via the paper, the treatment or condition label denotes: allogeneic hematopoietic cell transplantation with graft depleted of TCRalphabeta T cells and CD19 B cells. The children who served as transplant recipients had been given grafts of TCRalphabeta/CD19-depleted allogeneic hematopoietic cells. Turning to this clonotype: Its recognized antigen is unknown. Base qualities are missing; no much larger clone stands one base away.

CDR3 length: 15 amino acids, cysteine to phenylalanine. Of the read, only the CDR3 DNA is kept; its 45 bases are in frame from base 1. Library prep was done by PCR. The reads were generated on an Illumina HiSeq 2500. TCR library preparation used molecular barcoding, with unique molecular identifiers applied to normalize quantification of the TCRbeta repertoire. TCRdb cleaned the public reads at Q25 with fastp, built clones with MiXCR and kept in-frame beta chains. One record per CDR3 amino acid sequence lists the most common genes and DNA. Recorded for this sample are 580,000 or so distinct CDR3 sequences; approximately 22% of them occurred a single time. Around 14% of the sample is taken by the ten largest. The paper as a whole reports these results and caveats: In some patients, the high TCRbeta diversity seen at day 60 was put down to recipient T cells and intrathymic progenitors that had survived conditioning. Apparently early alphabetaT-cell count recovery about two months after transplant reportedly relied on only several hundred rapidly expanded clones derived from non-depleted graft cells. Hyperexpanded clone frequencies declined over subsequent months; after one year, T-cell counts and TCRbeta diversity were mostly attributed to newly produced T cells.

This chain joins TRBV21-1 to TRBJ1-1. TRBV21-1 constitutes a pseudogene. Sample: PBMCs, mostly from graft donor cells, taken 360 days after TCRalphabeta/CD19-depleted stem cell transplant. The clonotype originates from a boy under two years old who had a stem cell transplant for acute myeloid leukemia, so the T cells may come from the graft donor. The nucleotides are TGTGCCAGCAGCAAAGATGGGCGGGAGGAAGGACGGGCTTTCTTT. The encoded protein is CASSKDGREEGRAFF.